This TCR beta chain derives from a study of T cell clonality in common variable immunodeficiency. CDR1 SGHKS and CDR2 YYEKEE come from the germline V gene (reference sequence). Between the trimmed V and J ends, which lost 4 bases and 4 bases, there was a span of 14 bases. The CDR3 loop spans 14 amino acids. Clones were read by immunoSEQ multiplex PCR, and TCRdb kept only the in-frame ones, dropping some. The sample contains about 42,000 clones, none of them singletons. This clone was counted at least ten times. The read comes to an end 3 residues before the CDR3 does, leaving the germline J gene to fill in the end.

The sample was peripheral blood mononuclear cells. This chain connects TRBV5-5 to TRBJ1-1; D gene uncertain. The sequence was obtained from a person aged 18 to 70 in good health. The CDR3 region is CASSARHGGTEAFF. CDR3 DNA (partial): TGTGCCAGCAGCGCCAGACACGGAGGCACTGAA.